This record covers a single TCR beta chain. Its antigen is undetermined. This record belongs to a study of early T cells in non-severe SARS-CoV-2 infection. Findings and caveats of the study: Clonotype matching in VDJdb favored anti-spike CD8 responses and did not capture private and CD4 specificities.

Individual cDNA molecules received unique molecular identifiers. TCRdb redid the calling of the 5' RACE reads with MiXCR, one entry per CDR3 protein. The sample lists about 81,000 distinct CDR3 sequences, about 6.5% occurring once. Germline CDR1 is SGHTA and CDR2 is FQGNSA. CDR3 size: 15 residues. V dropped 3 bases and J dropped 0 bases, with 11 bases sitting between them. The specimen was whole blood. J is TRBJ2-5 and V is TRBV7-2; no reliable D call. The receptor comes from an adult who was a healthcare worker with PCR-confirmed SARS-CoV-2 infection or an uninfected control (not recorded which). The CDR3 bases are TGTGCCAGCAGCTTGGCGACTGGATACCAAGAGACCCAGTACTTC. This sequence encodes CASSLATGYQETQYF. Combining the CDR3 with reference TRBV7-2 and TRBJ2-5 gives the whole variable domain GAGVSQSPSNKVTEKGKDVELRCDPISGHTALYWYRQSLGQGLEFLIYFQGNSAPDKSGLPSDRFSAERTGGSVSTLTIQRTQQEDSAVYLCASSLATGYQETQYFGPGTRLLVL.